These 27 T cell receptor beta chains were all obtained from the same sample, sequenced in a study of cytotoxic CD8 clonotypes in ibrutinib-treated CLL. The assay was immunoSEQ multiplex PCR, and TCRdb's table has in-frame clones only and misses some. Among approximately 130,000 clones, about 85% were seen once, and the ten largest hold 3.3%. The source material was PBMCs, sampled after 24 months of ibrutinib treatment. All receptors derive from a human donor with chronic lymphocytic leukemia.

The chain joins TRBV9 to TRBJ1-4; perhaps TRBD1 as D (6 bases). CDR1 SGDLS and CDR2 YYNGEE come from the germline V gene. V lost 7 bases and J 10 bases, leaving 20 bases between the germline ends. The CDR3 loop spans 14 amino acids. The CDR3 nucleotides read TGTGCCAGCCGACGGGGGCAGGGAAGCGGAAAACTGTTTTTT. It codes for CASRRGQGSGKLFF.

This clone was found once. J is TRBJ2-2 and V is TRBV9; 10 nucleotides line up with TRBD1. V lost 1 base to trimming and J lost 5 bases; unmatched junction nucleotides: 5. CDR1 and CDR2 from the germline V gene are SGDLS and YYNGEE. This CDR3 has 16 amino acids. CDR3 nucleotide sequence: TGTGCCAGCAGCGTATTAGGGACAGGGGTGACCGGGGAGCTGTTTTTT. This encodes CASSVLGTGVTGELFF.

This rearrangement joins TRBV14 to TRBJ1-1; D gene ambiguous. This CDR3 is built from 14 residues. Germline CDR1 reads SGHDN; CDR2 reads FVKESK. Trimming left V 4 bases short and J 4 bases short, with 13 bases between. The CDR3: CASSPSSASTEAFF. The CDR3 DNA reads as TGTGCCAGCAGCCCCAGTTCGGCGAGCACTGAAGCTTTCTTT.

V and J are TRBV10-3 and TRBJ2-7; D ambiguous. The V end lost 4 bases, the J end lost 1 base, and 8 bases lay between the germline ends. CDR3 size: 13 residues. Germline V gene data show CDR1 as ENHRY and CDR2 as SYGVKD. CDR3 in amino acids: CAISAEYSYEQYF. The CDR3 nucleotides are TGTGCCATCAGTGCAGAATATTCCTACGAGCAGTACTTC.

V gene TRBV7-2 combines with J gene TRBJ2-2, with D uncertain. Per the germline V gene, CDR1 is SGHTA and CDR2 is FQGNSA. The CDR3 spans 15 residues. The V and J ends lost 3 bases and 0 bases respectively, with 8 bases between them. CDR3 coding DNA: TGTGCCAGCAGCTTCACCCAGACGAACACCGGGGAGCTGTTTTTT. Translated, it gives CASSFTQTNTGELFF. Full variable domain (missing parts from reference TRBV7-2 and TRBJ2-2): GAGVSQSPSNKVTEKGKDVELRCDPISGHTALYWYRQSLGQGLEFLIYFQGNSAPDKSGLPSDRFSAERTGGSVSTLTIQRTQQEDSAVYLCASSFTQTNTGELFFGEGSRLTVL.

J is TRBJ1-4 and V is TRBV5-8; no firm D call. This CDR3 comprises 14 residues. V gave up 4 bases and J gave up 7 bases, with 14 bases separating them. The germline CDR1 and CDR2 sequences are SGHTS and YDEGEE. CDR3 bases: TGTGCCAGCAGCCGAGGGTTATTAAGTGAAAAACTGTTTTTT. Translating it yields CASSRGLLSEKLFF.

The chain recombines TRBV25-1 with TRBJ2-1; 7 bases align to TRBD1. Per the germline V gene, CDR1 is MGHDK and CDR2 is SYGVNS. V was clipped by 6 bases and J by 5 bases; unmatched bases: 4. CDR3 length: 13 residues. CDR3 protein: CASRAGTDNEQFF. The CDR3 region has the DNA TGTGCCAGCAGAGCCGGGACAGACAATGAGCAGTTCTTC.

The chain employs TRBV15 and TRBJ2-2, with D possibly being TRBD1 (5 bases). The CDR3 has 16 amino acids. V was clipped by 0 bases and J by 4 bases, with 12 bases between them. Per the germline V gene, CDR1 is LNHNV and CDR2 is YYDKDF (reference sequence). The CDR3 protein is CATSRDGAGATGELFF. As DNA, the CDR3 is TGTGCCACCAGCAGAGATGGGGCTGGTGCCACCGGGGAGCTGTTTTTT.

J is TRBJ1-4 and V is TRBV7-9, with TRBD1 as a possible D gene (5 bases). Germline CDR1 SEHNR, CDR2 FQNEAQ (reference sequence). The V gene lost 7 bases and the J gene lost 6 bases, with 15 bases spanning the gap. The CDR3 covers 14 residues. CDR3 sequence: CASTISRGDEKLFF. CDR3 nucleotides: TGTGCCAGCACCATCTCAAGAGGGGATGAAAAACTGTTTTTT. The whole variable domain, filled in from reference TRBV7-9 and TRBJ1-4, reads DTGVSQNPRHKITKRGQNVTFRCDPISEHNRLYWYRQTLGQGPEFLTYFQNEAQLEKSRLLSDRFSAERPKGSFSTLEIQRTEQGDSAMYLCASTISRGDEKLFFGSGTQLSVL.

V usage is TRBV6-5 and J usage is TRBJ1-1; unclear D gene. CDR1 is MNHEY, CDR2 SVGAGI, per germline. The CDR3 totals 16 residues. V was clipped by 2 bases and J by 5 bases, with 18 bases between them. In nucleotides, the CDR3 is TGTGCCAGCAGTTACCTCCCGGGTCGGAGTTCTACTGAAGCTTTCTTT. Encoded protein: CASSYLPGRSSTEAFF.

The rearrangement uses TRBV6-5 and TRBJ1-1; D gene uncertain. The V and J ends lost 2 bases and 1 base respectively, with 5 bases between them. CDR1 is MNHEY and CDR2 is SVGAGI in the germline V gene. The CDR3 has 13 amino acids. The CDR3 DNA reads TGTGCCAGCAGTTACGGCAGGAACACTGAAGCTTTCTTT. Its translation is CASSYGRNTEAFF.

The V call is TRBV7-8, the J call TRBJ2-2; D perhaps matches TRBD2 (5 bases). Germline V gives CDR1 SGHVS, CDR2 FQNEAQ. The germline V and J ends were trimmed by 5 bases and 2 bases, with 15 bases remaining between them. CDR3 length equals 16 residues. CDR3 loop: CASSPAAGRNTGELFF. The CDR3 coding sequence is TGTGCCAGCAGCCCCGCGGCGGGCCGAAACACCGGGGAGCTGTTTTTT.

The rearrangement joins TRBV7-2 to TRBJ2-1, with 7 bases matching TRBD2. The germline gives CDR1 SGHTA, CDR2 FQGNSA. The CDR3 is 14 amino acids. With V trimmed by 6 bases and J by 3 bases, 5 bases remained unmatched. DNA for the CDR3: TGTGCCAGCAGATTACCGGGGGGCTACAATGAGCAGTTCTTC. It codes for CASRLPGGYNEQFF.

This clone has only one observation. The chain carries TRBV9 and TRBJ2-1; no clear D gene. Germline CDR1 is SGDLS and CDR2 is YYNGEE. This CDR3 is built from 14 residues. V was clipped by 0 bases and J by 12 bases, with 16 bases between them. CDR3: CASSVAIPGFGQFF. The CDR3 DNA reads TGTGCCAGCAGCGTAGCTATACCGGGTTTCGGGCAGTTCTTC.

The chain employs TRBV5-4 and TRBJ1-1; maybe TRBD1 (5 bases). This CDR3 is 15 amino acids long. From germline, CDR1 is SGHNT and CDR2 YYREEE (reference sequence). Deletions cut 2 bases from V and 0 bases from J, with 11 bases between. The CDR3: CASSFFMTVNTEAFF. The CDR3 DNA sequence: TGTGCCAGCAGCTTTTTTATGACAGTGAACACTGAAGCTTTCTTT. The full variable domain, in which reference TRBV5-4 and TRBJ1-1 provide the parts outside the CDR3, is ETGVTQSPTHLIKTRGQQVTLRCSSQSGHNTVSWYQQALGQGPQFIFQYYREEENGRGNFPPRFSGLQFPNYSSELNVNALELDDSALYLCASSFFMTVNTEAFFGQGTRLTVV.

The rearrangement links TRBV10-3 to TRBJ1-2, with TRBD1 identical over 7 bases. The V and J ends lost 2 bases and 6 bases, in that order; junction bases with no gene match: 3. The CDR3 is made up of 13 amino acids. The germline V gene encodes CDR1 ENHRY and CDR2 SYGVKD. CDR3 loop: CAISEPTGHGYTF. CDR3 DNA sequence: TGTGCCATCAGTGAGCCGACAGGGCATGGCTACACCTTC.

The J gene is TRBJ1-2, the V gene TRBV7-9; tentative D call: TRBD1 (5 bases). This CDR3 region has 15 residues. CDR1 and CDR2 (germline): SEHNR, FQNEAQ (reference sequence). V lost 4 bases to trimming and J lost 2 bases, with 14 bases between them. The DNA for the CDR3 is TGTGCCAGCAGCTCAGGGACTGTTCCCAACTATGGCTACACCTTC. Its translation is CASSSGTVPNYGYTF.

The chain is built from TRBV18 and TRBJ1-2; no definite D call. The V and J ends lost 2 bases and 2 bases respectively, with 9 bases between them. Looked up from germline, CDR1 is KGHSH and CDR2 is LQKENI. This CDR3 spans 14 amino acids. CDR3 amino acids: CASSPSQHNYGYTF. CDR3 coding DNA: TGTGCCAGCTCACCATCTCAGCACAACTATGGCTACACCTTC.

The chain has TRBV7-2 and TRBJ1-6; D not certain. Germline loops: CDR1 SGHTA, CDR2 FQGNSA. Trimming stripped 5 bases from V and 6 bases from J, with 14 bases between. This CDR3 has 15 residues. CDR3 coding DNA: TGTGCCAGCAGCCCCGGGCCCGCAGCTAATTCACCCCTCCACTTT. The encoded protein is CASSPGPAANSPLHF. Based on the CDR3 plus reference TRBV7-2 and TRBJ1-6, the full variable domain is GAGVSQSPSNKVTEKGKDVELRCDPISGHTALYWYRQSLGQGLEFLIYFQGNSAPDKSGLPSDRFSAERTGGSVSTLTIQRTQQEDSAVYLCASSPGPAANSPLHFGNGTRLTVT.

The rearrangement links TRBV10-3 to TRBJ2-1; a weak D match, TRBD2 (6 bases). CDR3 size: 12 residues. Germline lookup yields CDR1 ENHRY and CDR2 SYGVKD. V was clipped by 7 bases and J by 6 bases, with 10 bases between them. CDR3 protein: CAINGGLNEQFF. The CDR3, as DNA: TGTGCCATCAATGGAGGGCTCAATGAGCAGTTCTTC.

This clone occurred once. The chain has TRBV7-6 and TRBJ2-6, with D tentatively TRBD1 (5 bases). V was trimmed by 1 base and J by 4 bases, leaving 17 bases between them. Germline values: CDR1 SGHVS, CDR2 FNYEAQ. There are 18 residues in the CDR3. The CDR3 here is CASSLVSGRASGANVLTF. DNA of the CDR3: TGTGCCAGCAGCTTAGTGTCGGGCAGGGCGTCCGGGGCCAACGTCCTGACTTTC.

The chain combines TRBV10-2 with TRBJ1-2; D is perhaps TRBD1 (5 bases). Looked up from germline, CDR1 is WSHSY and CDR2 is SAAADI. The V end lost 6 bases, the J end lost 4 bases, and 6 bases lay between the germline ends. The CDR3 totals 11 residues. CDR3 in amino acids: CASRGVYGYTF. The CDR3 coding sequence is TGCGCCAGCAGGGGGGTCTATGGCTACACCTTC.

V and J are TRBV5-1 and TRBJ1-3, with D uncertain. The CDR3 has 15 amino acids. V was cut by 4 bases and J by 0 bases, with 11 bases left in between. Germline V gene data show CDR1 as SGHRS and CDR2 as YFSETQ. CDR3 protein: CASSTDGSSGNTIYF. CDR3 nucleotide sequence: TGCGCCAGCAGCACCGACGGGAGCTCTGGAAACACCATATATTTT.

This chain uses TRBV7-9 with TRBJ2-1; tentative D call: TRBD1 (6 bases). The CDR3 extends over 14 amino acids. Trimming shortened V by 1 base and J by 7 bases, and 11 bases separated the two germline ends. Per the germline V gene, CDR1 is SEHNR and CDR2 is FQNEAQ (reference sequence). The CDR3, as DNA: TGTGCCAGCAGCTTAGGGGGGCCCGGGAATGAGCAGTTCTTC. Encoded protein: CASSLGGPGNEQFF.

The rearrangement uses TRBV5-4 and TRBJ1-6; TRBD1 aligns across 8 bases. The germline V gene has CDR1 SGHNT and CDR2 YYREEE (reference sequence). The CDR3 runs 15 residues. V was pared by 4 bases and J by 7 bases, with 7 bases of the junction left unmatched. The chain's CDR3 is CASSQSQGGNSPLHF. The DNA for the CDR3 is TGTGCCAGCAGCCAGTCACAGGGGGGCAATTCACCCCTCCACTTT.

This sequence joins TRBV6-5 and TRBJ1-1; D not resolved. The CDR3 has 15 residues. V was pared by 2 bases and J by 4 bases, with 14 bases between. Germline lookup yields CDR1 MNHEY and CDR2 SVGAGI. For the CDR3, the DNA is TGTGCCAGCAGTTACCAACCCGAGGGTATCACTGAAGCTTTCTTT. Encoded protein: CASSYQPEGITEAFF.

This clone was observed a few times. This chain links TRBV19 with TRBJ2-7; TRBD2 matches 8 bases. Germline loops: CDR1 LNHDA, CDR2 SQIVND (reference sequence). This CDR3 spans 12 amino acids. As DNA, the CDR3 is TGTGGTAAACAACTAGCGGTCTACGAGCAGTACTTC. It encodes CGKQLAVYEQYF.